This T cell receptor beta chain was profiled in a study of spatial heterogeneity in lung cancer. For the study at large: The donor group consisted of around 77 patients who had untreated, early-stage non-small cell lung cancer. Raw-read counts averaged over ten per unique TCR and UMI combination. Available follow-up PBMC samples, collected a median of around 23 months post-resection, were sequenced. Study observations and caveats: The study found ubiquitous expanded tumor TCRs in blood more at resection than follow-up.

The time point here: blood at routine non-recurrence follow-up after resection. No cells were sorted before sequencing. The whole RNA sequenced was extracted from tumor, nontumor lung or frozen PBMC. The CDR3 spans 11 residues. CDR1 SEHNR and CDR2 FQNEAQ come from the germline V gene (reference sequence). The ends were cut back, 6 bases at V and 4 bases at J, with 7 bases in the middle. TCRdb reprocessed the 5' RACE reads with MiXCR, giving one entry per CDR3 protein. Of 51,000 or so distinct CDR3 sequences in the sample, roughly 7% were seen once. This clonotype was detected many times. Antigen: not known.

Specimen: PBMCs, collected at follow-up. The receptor comes from a female donor with early-stage non-small cell lung cancer. The chain joins TRBV7-9 to TRBJ2-7; unclear D gene. DNA of the CDR3: TGTGCCAGCAGTTCCATTTACGAGCAGTACTTC. Protein sequence: CASSSIYEQYF.